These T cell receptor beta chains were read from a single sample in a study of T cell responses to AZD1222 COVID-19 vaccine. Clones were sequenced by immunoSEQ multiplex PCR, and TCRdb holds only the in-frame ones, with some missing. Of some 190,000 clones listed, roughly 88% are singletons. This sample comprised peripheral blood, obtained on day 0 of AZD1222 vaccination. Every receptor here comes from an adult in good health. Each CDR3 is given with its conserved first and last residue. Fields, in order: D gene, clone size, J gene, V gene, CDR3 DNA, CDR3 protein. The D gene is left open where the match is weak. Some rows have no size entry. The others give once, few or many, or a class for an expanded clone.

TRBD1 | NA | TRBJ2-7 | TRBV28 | TGTGCCAGCACCACGACAGGGGATTACGAGCAGTACTTC | CASTTTGDYEQYF
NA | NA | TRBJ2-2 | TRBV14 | TGTGCCAGCAGCCAAGTAGGGGGGACCGGGGAGCTGTTTTTT | CASSQVGGTGELFF
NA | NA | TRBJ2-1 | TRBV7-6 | TGTGCCAGCAGCTTAATGGCGGACTACAATGAGCAGTTCTTC | CASSLMADYNEQFF
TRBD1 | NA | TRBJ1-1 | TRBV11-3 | TGTGCCAGCTCTGACAGGGCGAACACTGAAGCTTTCTTT | CASSDRANTEAFF
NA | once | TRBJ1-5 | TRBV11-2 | TGTGCCAGCAGCCCAACAGGAGTCAATCAGCCCCAGCATTTT | CASSPTGVNQPQHF
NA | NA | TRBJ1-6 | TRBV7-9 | TGTGCCAGCAGCTTAGGTGGGGGCGGTTCACCCCTCCACTTT | CASSLGGGGSPLHF
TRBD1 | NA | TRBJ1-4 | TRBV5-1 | TGCGCCAGCAGCAGAAGGGACAGGAGTCGGGAAAAACTGTTTTTT | CASSRRDRSREKLFF
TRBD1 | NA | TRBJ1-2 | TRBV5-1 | TGCGCCAGCAGCTTGGGACAGGGAGGAAGTCTAATTTATGGCTACACCTTC | CASSLGQGGSLIYGYTF
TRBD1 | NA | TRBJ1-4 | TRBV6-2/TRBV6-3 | TGTGCCAGCAGTCCGGGAGGGACAGGAGCCGGGGGAAATGAAAAACTGTTTTTT | CASSPGGTGAGGNEKLFF
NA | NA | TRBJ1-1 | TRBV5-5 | TGTGCCAGCAGCTGGTCTCCGGGACCGATGAACACTGAAGCTTTCTTT | CASSWSPGPMNTEAFF
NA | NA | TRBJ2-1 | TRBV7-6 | TGTGCCAGCAGCTTAGTTTCTTCCAGGGGCAATGAGCAGTTCTTC | CASSLVSSRGNEQFF
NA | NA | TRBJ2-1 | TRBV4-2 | TGTGCCAGCAGCCAAGAAGTTCGGAGAGAATACAATGAGCAGTTCTTC | CASSQEVRREYNEQFF
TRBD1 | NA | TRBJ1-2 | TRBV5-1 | TGCGCCAGCAGCCCCCGGACAGGGGGTCCCTATGGCTACACCTTC | CASSPRTGGPYGYTF
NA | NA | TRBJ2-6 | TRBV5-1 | TGCGCCAGCAGCTTGCAGAGTGGTGGAGGGGCCAACGTCCTGACTTTC | CASSLQSGGGANVLTF
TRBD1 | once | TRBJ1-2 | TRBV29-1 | TGCAGCGTTGATGAGGGGGCTGGAGGCTACACCTTC | CSVDEGAGGYTF
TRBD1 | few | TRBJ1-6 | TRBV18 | TGTGCCAGCTCACCCGACAGGGTGAGATCACCCCTCCACTTT | CASSPDRVRSPLHF
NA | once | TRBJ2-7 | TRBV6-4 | TGTGCCAGCAGGGATCCCTCCTACGAGCAGTACTTC | CASRDPSYEQYF
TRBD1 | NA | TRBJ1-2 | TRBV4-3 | TGCGCCAGCAGCCAAGATATCATCAGGGGGCGCGATGGCTACACCTTC | CASSQDIIRGRDGYTF
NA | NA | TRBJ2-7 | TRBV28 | TGTGCCAGCAACCGGGACTGGGCCTACGAGCAGTACTTC | CASNRDWAYEQYF
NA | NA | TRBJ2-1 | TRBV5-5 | TGTGCCAGCAGCTCAGACAGTTACTCCTACAATGAGCAGTTCTTC | CASSSDSYSYNEQFF
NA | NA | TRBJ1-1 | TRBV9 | TGTGCCAGCAGCGTAGGCGGGGGGATATCCGGTTGGTCAACTGAAGCTTTCTTT | CASSVGGGISGWSTEAFF
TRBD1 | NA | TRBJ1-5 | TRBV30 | TGTGCCTGGAGTGTAAGCCCCGGACAGGGGCTCCTCAATCAGCCCCAGCATTTT | CAWSVSPGQGLLNQPQHF
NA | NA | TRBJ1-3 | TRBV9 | TGTGCCAGCAGGCGGGCATTAGATGGCTCTGGAAACACCATATATTTT | CASRRALDGSGNTIYF
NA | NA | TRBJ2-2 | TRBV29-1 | TGCAGCGCAAGAGACGCGAACACCGGGGAGCTGTTTTTT | CSARDANTGELFF
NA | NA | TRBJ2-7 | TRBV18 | TGTGCCAGCTCACCAAGGGCAGGGAGGTTGAACGAGCAGTACTTC | CASSPRAGRLNEQYF
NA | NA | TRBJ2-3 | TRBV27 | TGTGCCAGCAGTTTTAGAGGAAACACAGATACGCAGTATTTT | CASSFRGNTDTQYF
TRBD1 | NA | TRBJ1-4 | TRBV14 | TGTGCCAGCAGCCATTTTGGGACAGGGCCCGAAAAACTGTTTTTT | CASSHFGTGPEKLFF
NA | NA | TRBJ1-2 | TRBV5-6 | TGTGTCAGCAGCTTGGTAAGAAACTATGGCTACACCTTC | CVSSLVRNYGYTF
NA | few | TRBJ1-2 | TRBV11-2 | TGTGCCAGCAGCTTAGTCGGGGGTAACTATGGCTACACCTTC | CASSLVGGNYGYTF
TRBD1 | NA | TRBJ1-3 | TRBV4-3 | TGCGCCAGCAGCCCCGGGACAGGGTCTGGAAACACCATATATTTT | CASSPGTGSGNTIYF
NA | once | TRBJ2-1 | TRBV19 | TGTGCCAGTAGTATCGACAGGAGCTCCTACAATGAGCAGTTCTTC | CASSIDRSSYNEQFF
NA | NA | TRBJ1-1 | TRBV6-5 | TGTGCCAGCAGTCCGCTGGGCGGCTGGACTGAAGCTTTCTTT | CASSPLGGWTEAFF
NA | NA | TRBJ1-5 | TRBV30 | TGTGCCGGGACGGGGGGAAGTAATCAGCCCCAGCATTTT | CAGTGGSNQPQHF
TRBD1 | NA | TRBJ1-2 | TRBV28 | TGTGCCAGCACCCTAGGAGACAGGGGAGACTATGGCTACACCTTC | CASTLGDRGDYGYTF
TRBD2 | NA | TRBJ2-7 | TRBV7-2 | TGTGCCAGCAGTCTAGGGCGACTAGCGGGGGCCTACGAGCAGTACTTC | CASSLGRLAGAYEQYF
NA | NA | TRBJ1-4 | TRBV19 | TGTGCCAGTTCAGAGGATGGGAACGTGAGGAAACTGTTTTTT | CASSEDGNVRKLFF
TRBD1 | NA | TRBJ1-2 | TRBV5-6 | TGTGCCAGCAGCCTTCACCCTGGGCAGGGGGGAGGCTACACCTTC | CASSLHPGQGGGYTF
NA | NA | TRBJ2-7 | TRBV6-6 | TGTGCCAGCAATGGGGACTCCTACGAGCAGTACTTC | CASNGDSYEQYF
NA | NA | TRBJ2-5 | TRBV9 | TGTGCCAGCAGCCCCATAGGGGGGGAGACCCAGTACTTC | CASSPIGGETQYF
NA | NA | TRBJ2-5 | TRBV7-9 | TGTGCCAGCAGCGCCACGGGATCCCCCAGAGAGACCCAGTACTTC | CASSATGSPRETQYF
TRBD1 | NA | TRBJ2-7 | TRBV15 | TGTGCCACCAGCAGAGATTTCGACAGGGGGTTTACCTACGAGCAGTACTTC | CATSRDFDRGFTYEQYF
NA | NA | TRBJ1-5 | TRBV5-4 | TGTGCCAGCAGCCCGGATCCCAGTAATCAGCCCCAGCATTTT | CASSPDPSNQPQHF
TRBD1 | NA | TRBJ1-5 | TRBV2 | TGTGCCAGCGGACAACCGGGACAGGGGAATCAGCCCCAGCATTTT | CASGQPGQGNQPQHF
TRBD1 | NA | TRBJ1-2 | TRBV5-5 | TGTGCCAGCAGCCAGGGGCGGGACAGGGGGCCCTATGGCTACACCTTC | CASSQGRDRGPYGYTF
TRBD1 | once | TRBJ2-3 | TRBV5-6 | TGTGCCAGCAGCTGGGGACAGGGGGTCTCTCAACTTCCCACAGATACGCAGTATTTT | CASSWGQGVSQLPTDTQYF
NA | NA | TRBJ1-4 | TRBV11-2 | TGTGCCAGCAGCGCGGGGTGGGGTAATGAAAAACTGTTTTTT | CASSAGWGNEKLFF
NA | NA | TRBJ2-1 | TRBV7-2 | TGTGCCAGCAGGCGTAGCGGTGTGGATGAGCAGTTCTTC | CASRRSGVDEQFF
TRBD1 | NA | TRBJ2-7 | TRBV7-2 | TGTGCCAGCAGCTTAGGCGGGACAGGGCGCTACGAGCAGTACTTC | CASSLGGTGRYEQYF
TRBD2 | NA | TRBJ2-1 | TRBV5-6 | TGTGCCAGCAGCTTGTTACGCGGGGGGATCAACAATGAGCAGTTCTTC | CASSLLRGGINNEQFF
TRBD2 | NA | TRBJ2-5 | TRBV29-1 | TGCAGCGTTGAACGGGGGGGGCCGCATGCGGCAAAAGAGACCCAGTACTTC | CSVERGGPHAAKETQYF